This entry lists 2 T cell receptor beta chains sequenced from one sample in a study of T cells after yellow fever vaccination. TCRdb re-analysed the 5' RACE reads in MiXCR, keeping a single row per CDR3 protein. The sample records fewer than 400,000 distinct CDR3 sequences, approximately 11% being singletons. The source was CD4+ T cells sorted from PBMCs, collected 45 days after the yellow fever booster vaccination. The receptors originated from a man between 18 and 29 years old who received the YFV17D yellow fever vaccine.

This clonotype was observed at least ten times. CDR3 in amino acids: CASSAGTGNTEAFF. Here the CDR3 DNA reads TGCGCCAGCAGCGCCGGGACAGGGAACACTGAAGCTTTCTTT. The chain couples TRBV5-1 to TRBJ1-1, with TRBD1 matching over 8 bases. V shed 4 bases, J shed 1 base, and the junction held 3 bases outside the gene matches. This CDR3 region has 14 residues. Looked up from germline, CDR1 is SGHRS and CDR2 is YFSETQ. Variable domain in full (rest from reference TRBV5-1 and TRBJ1-1): KAGVTQTPRYLIKTRGQQVTLSCSPISGHRSVSWYQQTPGQGLQFLFEYFSETQRNKGNFPGRFSGRQFSNSRSEMNVSTLELGDSALYLCASSAGTGNTEAFFGQGTRLTVV.

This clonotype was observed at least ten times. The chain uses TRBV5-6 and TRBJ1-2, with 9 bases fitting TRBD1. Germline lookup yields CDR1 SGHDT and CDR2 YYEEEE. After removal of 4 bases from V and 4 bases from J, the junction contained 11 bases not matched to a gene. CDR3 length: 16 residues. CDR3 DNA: TGTGCCAGCAGCCTGCCACAGGGGGCTTCACTCTATGGCTACACCTTC. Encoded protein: CASSLPQGASLYGYTF.